These 10 T cell receptor beta chains came from one sample sequenced in a study of CD8 T cells in ankylosing spondylitis (dated by TCRdb to about 2017). On the study overall, not on this receptor specifically: A TCR beta motif made up of about eight highly homologous amino acid variants appeared to be characteristic of blood from ankylosing spondylitis patients.

These receptors' antigens are unknown. The protocol used for the library was 5' RACE. Sequencing instrument: Illumina HiSeq 2500. TCRdb passed the public sequencing reads through fastp at Q25 and MiXCR, retaining productive beta sequences. All rows with the same CDR3 protein become a single entry with the most common DNA and genes. The sample table holds under 950,000 distinct CDR3 sequences, of which 15% to 20% were seen once. The ten largest account for around 20% of the sample. Sequenced input: blood, either unsorted or a sorted T cell fraction (not recorded which). Receptors originate from a male donor with ankylosing spondylitis.

This clonotype was counted only a few times. This chain uses TRBV5-6 with TRBJ1-6; D unresolved. Trimming took 9 bases from V and 10 from J, leaving 20 bases between them. Germline V gene lookup returns CDR1 SGHDT and CDR2 YYEEEE. There are 14 residues in the CDR3. CDR3: CATTISGLGSPLHF. CDR3 in DNA: TGTGCCACCACAATATCGGGGTTGGGCTCACCCCTCCACTTT.

This chain connects TRBV6-2 or TRBV6-3 to TRBJ1-5; D uncertain. CDR3 length: 14 amino acids. From germline, CDR1 is MNHEY and CDR2 SVGEGT. V lost 8 bases and J lost 3, with 14 bases in between. The CDR3 bases are TGTGCCAGCCATTCCCGGGCCCCCAATCAGCCCCAGCATTTT. Its translation is CASHSRAPNQPQHF.

With regard to this clonotype: Mismatch with germline at one junction end may stem from a read error. The chain has TRBV29-1 and TRBJ2-3, with no clear D. The CDR3 loop spans 15 amino acids. Per the germline V gene, CDR1 is SQVTM and CDR2 is ANQGSEA. The CDR3 bases are TGCAGCGTTGAAGATAGAGAACACCCGTTAGGTTCGATCGTGTTT. It is translated as CSVEDREHPLGSIVF.

This clonotype has only a few counts. The CDR3 nucleotides are TGCGCCAGCAGCCAAGTCCCAGAGAGTCTCCAAGAGACCCAGTACTTC. Its protein is CASSQVPESLQETQYF. V usage is TRBV4-1 and J usage is TRBJ2-5; no clear D gene. Germline CDR1 reads MGHRA; CDR2 reads YSYEKL. Trimming took off 1 base at V and 1 base at J, with 13 bases between the two ends. CDR3 length: 16 amino acids.

The CDR3 is CASSSPKRGTDTQYF. Here the CDR3 DNA reads TGTGCCAGCAGCTCCCCCAAAAGGGGCACAGATACGCAGTATTTT. The V gene is TRBV7-9, the J gene TRBJ2-3; no definite D call. The V gene's germline CDR1 is SEHNR and CDR2 FQNEAQ (reference sequence). This CDR3 region has 15 residues. Trimming left V 4 bases short and J 1 base short, with 12 bases between.

In its sample, this clonotype was seen a few times. The CDR3 sequence: CASSWVTGGEQYF. The CDR3 DNA sequence: TGTGCCAGCAGTTGGGTGACGGGTGGGGAGCAGTACTTC. The V call is TRBV27, the J call TRBJ2-7, with no clear D. This CDR3 has 13 residues. With 4 bases removed from V and 7 bases from J, the gap between germline ends came to 14 bases. CDR1 MNHEY and CDR2 SMNVEV come from the germline V gene (reference sequence).

This clonotype was seen a single time. The chain is built from TRBV4-1 and TRBJ2-1, with 9 bases fitting TRBD2. V was clipped by 4 bases and J by 1 base; unmatched bases: 8. The CDR3 is 17 amino acids. The germline gives CDR1 MGHRA, CDR2 YSYEKL. In DNA form, the CDR3 reads TGCGCCAGCAGCCTGACCGTTAGCGGGGGTTCCTACAATGAGCAGTTCTTC. It yields the protein CASSLTVSGGSYNEQFF.

This chain links TRBV27 with TRBJ2-4, with unresolved D. Trimming cost V 5 bases and J 0 bases, with 5 bases left between them. The CDR3 runs to 13 residues. The V gene's germline CDR1 is MNHEY and CDR2 SMNVEV (reference sequence). CDR3 region: CASSPLAKNIQYF. DNA for the CDR3: TGTGCCAGCAGTCCCTTAGCCAAAAACATTCAGTACTTC.

The genes are TRBV12-3 or TRBV12-4 and TRBJ2-1; D uncertain. The CDR3 sequence is 12 residues long. V lost 1 base, J lost 10 bases, and 8 bases lay in between. CDR3 DNA sequence: TGTGCCAGCAGTTTAGATCGGGTGGAGCAGTTCTTC. Its protein is CASSLDRVEQFF.

This clonotype was recorded a few times. The J gene is TRBJ2-2, the V gene TRBV19; D unclear. Per the germline V gene, CDR1 is LNHDA and CDR2 is SQIVND (reference sequence). The CDR3 has 14 residues. V lost 7 bases and J 6 bases, leaving 15 bases between the germline ends. CDR3 region: CASIEPWAAGELFF. CDR3 nucleotides: TGTGCCAGTATCGAACCGTGGGCGGCCGGGGAGCTGTTTTTT.